The sequence of this TCR beta chain was determined in a study of blood T cell repertoires in COVID-19. Study information: The origin of the acute and convalescent COVID-19 samples was the United States, Italy and Spain. Sources were T cells, B-cell-depleted T cells, or PBMCs; the material itself was cDNA or gDNA.

In the original analysis: From reference gene primer amplification, estimates of nucleated cell counts were derived. Measured with immunoSEQ multiplex PCR; TCRdb has only the in-frame clones, and not every one. V, J and clone size are those of that table, while D and trimming were read from the DNA. Among under 250,000 clones listed, approximately 85% were seen once. Patients in Seattle were enrolled during active infection, then followed longitudinally. The source is an older woman with COVID-19, enrolled during active disease. The specimen was peripheral blood.

Here the CDR3 DNA reads TGCGCCAGCAGCCGCGCCCAGGGACAGCCGGGTGAGCAGTTCTTC. Protein product: CASSRAQGQPGEQFF. The rearrangement links TRBV5-1 to TRBJ2-1; 7 bases fit TRBD1. The CDR3 runs to 15 residues. Per germline, CDR1 SGHRS and CDR2 YFSETQ. The V gene end was trimmed by 4 bases and the J gene end by 9 bases; junction bases not matched to a gene: 13.